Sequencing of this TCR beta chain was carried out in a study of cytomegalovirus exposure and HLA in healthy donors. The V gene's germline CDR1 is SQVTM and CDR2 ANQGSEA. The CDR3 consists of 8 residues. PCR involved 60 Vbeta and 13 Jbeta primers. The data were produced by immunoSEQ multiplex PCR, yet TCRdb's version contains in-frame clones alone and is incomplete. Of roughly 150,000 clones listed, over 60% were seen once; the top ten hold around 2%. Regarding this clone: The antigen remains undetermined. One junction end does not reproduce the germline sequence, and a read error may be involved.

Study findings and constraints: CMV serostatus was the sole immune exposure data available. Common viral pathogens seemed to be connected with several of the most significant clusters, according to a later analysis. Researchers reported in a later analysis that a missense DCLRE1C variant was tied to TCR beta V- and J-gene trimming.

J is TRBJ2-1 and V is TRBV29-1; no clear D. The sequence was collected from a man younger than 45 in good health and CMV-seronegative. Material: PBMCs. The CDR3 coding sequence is TGCAGCGCTGAAGTCGGGTTCTTC. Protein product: CSAEVGFF.